Below, 14 T cell receptor beta chains from the same sample are listed, as sequenced in a study of T cells in Graves' hyperthyroidism and ophthalmopathy. RNA transcripts served as the template for amplifying TCR beta CDR3 regions. The HTBI primer set drove a first-round RT-PCR of the TCR CDR3. TCRdb analysed the multiplex PCR reads with MiXCR anew, one entry per CDR3 protein. The data hold hundreds of thousands of distinct CDR3 sequences, with approximately 25% observed a single time. Input material: blood. These TCRs come from a middle-aged man with Graves' hyperthyroidism.

The J gene is TRBJ2-2, the V gene TRBV7-2, with D possibly being TRBD1 (6 bases). Germline V CDR1 and CDR2: SGHTA, FQGNSA. V lost 3 bases to trimming and J lost 1 base, with 15 bases between them. The CDR3 is 17 amino acids. CDR3 nucleotide sequence: TGTGCCAGCAGCTTTTCAGGGGTCCTCCTGAACACCGGGGAGCTGTTTTTT. Its protein is CASSFSGVLLNTGELFF.

This clonotype was detected ten times or more. The J gene is TRBJ2-1, the V gene TRBV20-1, with TRBD2 matching over 12 bases. This CDR3 is built from 18 residues. The J segment lost 7 bases and the V segment lost 3 bases, leaving 16 bases of the junction unmatched. Germline CDR1 is DFQATT and CDR2 is SNEGSKA (reference sequence). CDR3 residues: CSASTLNLGLAGMNEQFF. CDR3 in DNA: TGCAGTGCTAGTACTCTCAACCTCGGACTAGCGGGAATGAATGAGCAGTTCTTC.

Here the CDR3 DNA reads TGTGCCAGCAGCAAACTAGCGGGCGAGCAGTACTTC. Protein sequence: CASSKLAGEQYF. This chain uses TRBV7-9 with TRBJ2-7; 9 bases fit TRBD2. V gave up 5 bases and J gave up 6 bases; unmatched junction bases: 2. There are 12 residues in the CDR3. The V gene's germline CDR1 is SEHNR and CDR2 FQNEAQ (reference sequence).

The table lists this clonotype with many counts. V gene TRBV6-6 combines with J gene TRBJ1-2; D call uncertain. With 2 bases removed from V and 8 bases from J, the gap between germline ends came to 15 bases. The V gene's germline CDR1 is MNHNY and CDR2 SVGAGI (reference sequence). The CDR3 totals 14 residues. CDR3 loop: CASSYIDAAEGYTF. CDR3 coding DNA: TGTGCCAGCAGTTACATCGACGCCGCCGAGGGCTACACCTTC.

This clonotype was counted at least ten times. The V gene is TRBV28, the J gene TRBJ1-2, with a tentative D call TRBD1 (6 bases). The V and J ends lost 6 bases and 4 bases respectively, with 12 bases between them. The V gene's germline CDR1 is MDHEN and CDR2 SYDVKM. The CDR3 sequence is 13 residues long. The CDR3: CASRHREGYGYTF. CDR3 bases: TGTGCCAGCAGGCACAGGGAGGGCTATGGCTACACCTTC.

This clonotype occurred a few times. V and J are TRBV5-1 and TRBJ2-5, with 7 bases lining up with TRBD1. The CDR3 length is 15 residues. Trimming cost V 3 bases and J 1 base; bases outside gene matches: 6. Germline-derived CDR1 and CDR2 are SGHRS and YFSETQ. CDR3 residues: CASSWTRGTQETQYF. The CDR3, as DNA: TGCGCCAGCAGCTGGACCAGGGGGACCCAAGAGACCCAGTACTTC.

The J gene is TRBJ2-2, the V gene TRBV6-5; 10 nucleotides match TRBD1. Germline V gene sequence: CDR1 MNHEY, CDR2 SVGAGI. Unmatched junction bases numbered 9, after V lost 4 bases and J lost 7 bases. This CDR3 region has 16 residues. The CDR3 DNA reads TGTGCCAGCAGTTTATTGGACAGGGGGATTTACGGGGAGCTGTTTTTT. It encodes CASSLLDRGIYGELFF.

This clonotype was found a few times. The genes are TRBV2 and TRBJ2-2; 11 positions match TRBD2. Looked up from germline, CDR1 is SNHLY and CDR2 is FYNNEI. This CDR3 is 16 amino acids long. The ends lost 7 bases at V and 2 bases at J; junction bases unmatched: 6. The CDR3 reads CASKGSGRVNTGELFF. The CDR3 region has the DNA TGTGCCAGCAAGGGTAGCGGGAGGGTAAACACCGGGGAGCTGTTTTTT.

The DNA for the CDR3 is TGTGCCAGCAGTTCATATAACTCTGGAAACACCATATATTTT. It encodes CASSSYNSGNTIYF. The chain has TRBV12-3 or TRBV12-4 and TRBJ1-3; unclear D gene. The CDR3 extends over 14 amino acids. V was pared by 4 bases and J by 0 bases, with 7 bases between.

The rearrangement joins TRBV20-1 to TRBJ2-3; 13 nucleotides align to TRBD2. The CDR3 runs to 17 residues. CDR1 is DFQATT, CDR2 SNEGSKA, per germline (reference sequence). V shed 6 bases and J 2 bases; nucleotides not matched to a gene: 11. CDR3 sequence: CSAQLAGGRGPTDTQYF. Here the CDR3 DNA reads TGCAGTGCCCAACTAGCGGGAGGGAGGGGCCCCACAGATACGCAGTATTTT.

The chain joins TRBV11-2 to TRBJ1-4; TRBD1 might be the D (5 bases). The CDR3 has 15 residues. CDR1 SGHAT and CDR2 FQNNGV come from the germline V gene. V lost 0 bases, J lost 5 bases, and 10 bases lay in between. The CDR3 DNA reads as TGTGCCAGCAGCTTAGATTGGGACCTGAATGAAAAACTGTTTTTT. Protein: CASSLDWDLNEKLFF.

The V call is TRBV6-1, the J call TRBJ2-5, with no clear D. V was clipped by 7 bases and J by 0 bases, with 9 bases between them. The CDR3 consists of 13 residues. The germline CDR1 and CDR2 sequences are MNHNS and SASEGT. CDR3 in DNA: TGTGCCAGCACGGGCAGTAACCAAGAGACCCAGTACTTC. It is translated as CASTGSNQETQYF.

This clonotype appeared a few times. The chain couples TRBV20-1 to TRBJ2-7; 10 bases are shared with TRBD2. CDR3 size: 14 residues. Trimming removed 1 base from V and 4 bases from J; junction bases left unmatched: 4. Per germline, CDR1 DFQATT and CDR2 SNEGSKA (reference sequence). The CDR3 sequence: CSARVPSGSYEQYF. CDR3 nucleotide sequence: TGCAGTGCTAGAGTGCCTAGCGGGAGTTACGAGCAGTACTTC.

The J gene is TRBJ2-2, the V gene TRBV12-3 or TRBV12-4; the D gene is possibly TRBD1 (5 bases). Trimming removed 7 bases from V and 3 bases from J, with 12 bases in between. The CDR3 is 14 residues long. The CDR3 spells CASNQQVDTGELFF. Written as DNA, the CDR3 is TGTGCCAGCAATCAACAGGTGGACACCGGGGAGCTGTTTTTT.